The 8 T cell receptor beta chains below were found in one sample sequenced in a study of vaccination and CD4 T cells after COVID-19. Treatment in this sample: roughly 11-day PBMC culture with coronavirus spike peptide pools or control peptides (ViraFEST assay). Cultured CD4+ T cells had their DNA profiled by the Oncomine TCR Beta short-read assay. TCRdb re-called the PCR reads through MiXCR, storing one row per CDR3 protein. The repertoire has approximately 10,000 distinct CDR3 sequences, about 47% of them found once; the top ten carry 35% to 50%. Antigen specificity for these receptors is unknown. What was sequenced was CD4+ T cells from blood, cultured in vitro. The receptors shown here come from a human donor who had recovered from COVID-19.

The chain combines TRBV11-2 with TRBJ1-1, with a weak D call TRBD1 (5 bases). CDR1 and CDR2 from the germline V gene are SGHAT and FQNNGV. V lost 8 bases, J lost 0 bases, and 13 bases lay in between. The CDR3 has 14 residues. This CDR3 is CASGLRGVNTEAFF. The CDR3 coding sequence is TGTGCCAGCGGCCTGCGGGGGGTGAACACTGAAGCTTTCTTT.

The rearrangement uses TRBV2 and TRBJ1-2; D unresolved. Germline lookup yields CDR1 SNHLY and CDR2 FYNNEI. The CDR3 is made up of 14 amino acids. V was shortened by 6 bases and J by 7 bases, with 18 bases between the two germline ends. CDR3 sequence: CASSAPGSTLGYTF. CDR3 nucleotides: TGTGCCAGCAGCGCCCCGGGGTCTACCCTTGGCTACACCTTC.

The table lists this clonotype with a few counts. The V call is TRBV7-2, the J call TRBJ2-3; D is perhaps TRBD2 (5 bases). Looked up from germline, CDR1 is SGHTA and CDR2 is FQGNSA. This CDR3 comprises 14 residues. Trimming stripped 1 base from V and 2 bases from J, with 7 bases between. The CDR3 DNA is TGTGCCAGCAGCTTAGGGGGAGCCACAGATACGCAGTATTTT. Its translation is CASSLGGATDTQYF.

This chain joins TRBV30 and TRBJ1-1; 7 bases fit TRBD1. Germline V CDR1 and CDR2: GTSNPN, SVGIG (reference sequence). This CDR3 spans 16 amino acids. V shed 2 bases, J shed 1 base, and the junction held 10 bases outside the gene matches. The CDR3 spells CAWSRGVTGRNTEAFF. The DNA of the CDR3 is TGTGCCTGGAGTAGGGGGGTGACAGGGCGGAACACTGAAGCTTTCTTT.

This clonotype was recorded a few times. The chain is built from TRBV27 and TRBJ1-2; D might be TRBD1 (6 bases). CDR1 and CDR2 (germline): MNHEY, SMNVEV (reference sequence). The germline V and J ends were trimmed by 0 bases and 4 bases, with 21 bases remaining between them. The CDR3 runs to 18 residues. The CDR3 coding sequence is TGTGCCAGCAGTTTATCTGGCTGGACAGTCCGTCGGGGCTATGGCTACACCTTC. This gives the protein CASSLSGWTVRRGYGYTF.

V and J are TRBV12-3 or TRBV12-4 and TRBJ2-5, with TRBD1 matching over 8 bases. Trimming at V came to 6 bases and at J to 5 bases, leaving 8 bases not matched to a gene. CDR3 size: 14 residues. The CDR3 DNA reads TGTGCCAGCAGCGACAGGGGTCGTGAGGAGACCCAGTACTTC. This gives the protein CASSDRGREETQYF.

This chain uses TRBV6-2 or TRBV6-3 with TRBJ1-4; 11 bases are a match to TRBD1. Unmatched junction bases numbered 6, after V lost 5 bases and J lost 7 bases. The CDR3 covers 15 residues. Germline values: CDR1 MNHEY, CDR2 SVGEGT. The CDR3 here is CASSALGTGGEKLFF. The CDR3 nucleotides are TGTGCCAGCAGTGCCCTCGGGACAGGGGGTGAAAAACTGTTTTTT.

This clonotype is termed medium-sized. V and J are TRBV3-1 and TRBJ2-7, with 8 bases matching TRBD2. The CDR3 consists of 15 residues. The V gene end was trimmed by 4 bases and the J gene end by 0 bases; junction bases not matched to a gene: 5. The germline gives CDR1 LGHDT, CDR2 YNNKEL (reference sequence). This CDR3 reads CASSLSSGSSYEQYF. The DNA of the CDR3 is TGTGCCAGCAGCCTTTCAAGCGGGAGCTCCTACGAGCAGTACTTC.